What follows is one TCR beta chain and its context. The antigen is unknown. It was with 60 Vbeta and 13 Jbeta primers that the PCR ran. The protocol was immunoSEQ multiplex PCR, while the TCRdb copy is restricted to in-frame clones and leaves out a portion. The profile shows about 160,000 clones, about four fifths of them singletons. The sample belongs to a study of cytomegalovirus exposure and HLA in healthy donors. Broader study findings: In a later analysis, productive TCRs from donors in an Asian-associated ancestry cluster reportedly carried fewer N-insertions than the cohort mean. Per published reports, the classifier diagnosed cytomegalovirus status with high specificity and sensitivity.

Per germline, CDR1 MDHEN and CDR2 SYDVKM. Trimming cost V 3 bases and J 4 bases, with 18 bases left between them. The CDR3 loop spans 16 amino acids. Healthy bone marrow donors supplied every sample. The material sequenced was PBMCs. This chain connects TRBV28 to TRBJ2-5; D might be TRBD2 (6 bases). The sequence derives from a man between 50 and 59 years old in good health and CMV-seropositive. The CDR3 DNA reads TGTGCCAGCAGTTTCTCTCCGGGACTCGGACCAGAGACCCAGTACTTC. It specifies CASSFSPGLGPETQYF. Supplemented by reference TRBV28 and TRBJ2-5, the full variable domain reads DVKVTQSSRYLVKRTGEKVFLECVQDMDHENMFWYRQDPGLGLRLIYFSYDVKMKEKGDIPEGYSVSREKKERFSLILESASTNQTSMYLCASSFSPGLGPETQYFGPGTRLLVL.